Listed here are 28 T cell receptor beta chains from one sample, sequenced in a study of cytomegalovirus exposure and HLA in healthy donors. Vbeta (60) and Jbeta (13) primers were used in the PCR. Libraries were prepared by immunoSEQ multiplex PCR; TCRdb keeps only in-frame clonotypes and omits some of them. In the table there are 120,000 or so clones, around 80% of which are singletons. Material for sequencing was PBMCs. The receptor set was obtained from a woman aged 50 to 60 in good health and CMV-seropositive.

The rearrangement joins TRBV27 to TRBJ2-3; 8 positions agree with TRBD2. Germline V gene lookup returns CDR1 MNHEY and CDR2 SMNVEV (reference sequence). V shed 3 bases and J 5 bases; nucleotides not matched to a gene: 7. The CDR3 consists of 15 residues. CDR3 sequence (DNA): TGTGCCAGCAGTTTTCCGGGGGGGGCAAAAGATACGCAGTATTTT. Protein product: CASSFPGGAKDTQYF.

The CDR3 region is CASSPELGSRNTIYF. DNA of the CDR3: TGTGCCAGCAGCCCGGAGTTGGGTTCGAGAAACACCATATATTTT. This chain uses TRBV11-2 with TRBJ1-3; D unclear. CDR3 length equals 15 residues. The germline V gene encodes CDR1 SGHAT and CDR2 FQNNGV. Trimming shortened V by 5 bases and J by 5 bases, and 16 bases separated the two germline ends.

This rearrangement joins TRBV2 to TRBJ2-1; no clear D. This CDR3 has 14 amino acids. Looked up from germline, CDR1 is SNHLY and CDR2 is FYNNEI. Trimming cost V 7 bases and J 3 bases, with 13 bases left between them. This chain's CDR3 is CASNQQTGYNEQFF. CDR3 nucleotide sequence: TGTGCCAGCAATCAACAGACCGGCTACAATGAGCAGTTCTTC.

The rearrangement uses TRBV5-1 and TRBJ2-5; TRBD1 matches at 7 bases. From germline, CDR1 is SGHRS and CDR2 YFSETQ. The ends lost 4 bases at V and 5 bases at J; junction bases unmatched: 8. The CDR3 is 14 residues long. CDR3 nucleotides: TGCGCCAGCAGCATGCAACAGGGGCAGGAGACCCAGTACTTC. Translating gives CASSMQQGQETQYF.

This clone was seen just once. This chain joins TRBV5-4 and TRBJ2-2; 10 bases agree with TRBD2. The CDR3 has 16 amino acids. Germline values: CDR1 SGHNT, CDR2 YYREEE (reference sequence). V lost 0 bases to trimming and J lost 7 bases; unmatched junction nucleotides: 6. This CDR3 reads CASSLERGGRNGELFF. The CDR3 DNA follows: TGTGCCAGCAGCTTGGAGCGGGGGGGCCGGAACGGGGAGCTGTTTTTT. Using reference TRBV5-4 and TRBJ2-2 for the parts outside the CDR3, the full variable domain is ETGVTQSPTHLIKTRGQQVTLRCSSQSGHNTVSWYQQALGQGPQFIFQYYREEENGRGNFPPRFSGLQFPNYSSELNVNALELDDSALYLCASSLERGGRNGELFFGEGSRLTVL.

This sequence joins TRBV29-1 and TRBJ2-1; no definite D call. This CDR3 is built from 16 residues. In germline, CDR1 is SQVTM, CDR2 ANQGSEA. Trimming left V 5 bases short and J 5 bases short, with 22 bases between. The CDR3 loop is CSVPPRTALRNNEQFF. The CDR3 nucleotides are TGCAGCGTTCCGCCCCGAACAGCTTTGAGAAACAATGAGCAGTTCTTC.

This chain uses TRBV20-1 with TRBJ2-7; tentative D call: TRBD2 (6 bases). V lost 6 bases, J lost 2 bases, and 8 bases lay in between. Germline V gene lookup returns CDR1 DFQATT and CDR2 SNEGSKA (reference sequence). CDR3 length equals 11 residues. The CDR3, as DNA: TGCAGTGCCAGCGGGCCCTACGAGCAGTACTTC. The encoded protein is CSASGPYEQYF.

V and J are TRBV9 and TRBJ1-5; no firm D call. The V end was cut by 4 bases, the J end by 11 bases, with 10 bases between. Per germline, CDR1 SGDLS and CDR2 YYNGEE. This CDR3 is 11 amino acids long. CDR3 in amino acids: CASSQRQSQHF. CDR3 nucleotides: TGTGCCAGCAGCCAACGACAATCCCAGCATTTT. The full variable domain, completed using reference TRBV9 and TRBJ1-5, is DSGVTQTPKHLITATGQRVTLRCSPRSGDLSVYWYQQSLDQGLQFLIQYYNGEERAKGNILERFSAQQFPDLHSELNLSSLELGDSALYFCASSQRQSQHFGDGTRLSIL.

The J gene is TRBJ1-2, the V gene TRBV6-5, with D uncertain. Germline V gene lookup returns CDR1 MNHEY and CDR2 SVGAGI. The CDR3 contains 13 residues. V lost 2 bases, J lost 4 bases, and 8 bases lay in between. CDR3 amino acids: CASSYGHPYGYTF. Here the CDR3 DNA reads TGTGCCAGCAGTTACGGCCACCCCTATGGCTACACCTTC.

The rearrangement links TRBV30 to TRBJ2-7, with 9 positions matching TRBD1. This CDR3 is built from 14 residues. CDR1 and CDR2 from the germline V gene are GTSNPN and SVGIG (reference sequence). The junction had 5 bases not matched to a gene; V was cut back by 1 base and J by 4 bases. The CDR3 DNA sequence: TGTGCCTGGAGTGCCGGGACAGGGACTTACGAGCAGTACTTC. It translates to CAWSAGTGTYEQYF.

This chain joins TRBV7-3 and TRBJ2-7; 11 nucleotides line up with TRBD2. The CDR3 extends over 20 amino acids. V gave up 1 base and J gave up 9 bases; unmatched junction bases: 23. In germline, CDR1 is SGHTA, CDR2 FQGTGA. CDR3 DNA sequence: TGTGCCAGCAGCTTAAAGTATTGGTCTAGCGGGAGGCCGTGGTTCGACGGGCAGTACTTC. Translating gives CASSLKYWSSGRPWFDGQYF.

The CDR3 DNA follows: TGTGCCAGCACGGTGAGTTTATCACCCCTCCACTTT. Translated: CASTVSLSPLHF. The chain recombines TRBV6-4 with TRBJ1-6; D uncertain. V was clipped by 7 bases and J by 10 bases, with 11 bases between them. The CDR3 is 12 amino acids. Germline V gene data show CDR1 as MRHNA and CDR2 as SNTAGT.

This clone was picked up one time. The chain combines TRBV7-9 with TRBJ2-7; D is ambiguous. V dropped 5 bases and J dropped 3 bases, with 5 bases sitting between them. This CDR3 contains 11 residues. From germline, CDR1 is SEHNR and CDR2 FQNEAQ (reference sequence). The CDR3 spells CASSLYYEQYF. The CDR3 nucleotides read TGTGCCAGCAGCCTATACTACGAGCAGTACTTC.

With respect to this clone: A much more abundant neighbour one base away suggests this may be a read error. The V gene is TRBV7-2, the J gene TRBJ2-2; D may be TRBD2 (6 bases). V shed 4 bases and J shed 3 bases, with 6 bases lying between them. The CDR3 runs 13 residues. Germline V gene lookup returns CDR1 SGHTA and CDR2 FQGNSA. This chain's CDR3 is CASSWRDTGELFF. The DNA for the CDR3 is TGTGCCAGCAGCTGGAGGGACACCGGGGAGCTGTTTTTT.

The chain uses TRBV20-1 and TRBJ2-7, with 7 bases identical to TRBD2. The J segment lost 4 bases and the V segment lost 5 bases, leaving 2 bases of the junction unmatched. CDR1 DFQATT and CDR2 SNEGSKA come from the germline V gene (reference sequence). The CDR3 runs to 11 residues. The CDR3 loop is CSAAGDYEQYF. CDR3 sequence (DNA): TGCAGTGCTGCGGGGGATTACGAGCAGTACTTC.

This clone occurred a few times. This chain links TRBV4-3 with TRBJ2-5; the match to TRBD2 covers 11 bases. The DNA matches TRBJ2-7 better at its end, which makes the J call doubtful. Germline V gene sequence: CDR1 LGHNA, CDR2 YSLEER. The CDR3 length is 17 residues. For the CDR3, the DNA is TGCGCCAGCAGCCAAGATCGAACTAGCGGGGGAGTCTACGAGCAGTACTTC. It is translated as CASSQDRTSGGVYEQYF.

Here the CDR3 reads CASGTTQGYGELFF. The CDR3, as DNA: TGTGCTAGTGGCACCACACAGGGTTACGGGGAGCTGTTTTTT. The chain joins TRBV12-5 to TRBJ2-2; D is possibly TRBD1 (6 bases). The CDR3 is 14 amino acids. Germline CDR1 LGHNT, CDR2 FRNRAP. Between the trimmed V and J ends, which lost 6 bases and 7 bases, there was a span of 15 bases. Looking up the rest from reference TRBV12-5 and TRBJ2-2 gives the full variable domain: DARVTQTPRHKVTEMGQEVTMRCQPILGHNTVFWYRQTMMQGLELLAYFRNRAPLDDSGMPKDRFSAEMPDATLATLKIQPSEPRDSAVYFCASGTTQGYGELFFGEGSRLTVL.

The chain is built from TRBV9 and TRBJ2-7, with 10 bases lining up with TRBD1. CDR3 length equals 14 residues. Losses at the gene ends were 4 bases for V and 6 bases for J; bases not matched to a gene: 7. Germline CDR1 and CDR2: SGDLS and YYNGEE. CDR3 loop: CASSSRQGAGEQYF. The CDR3 region has the DNA TGTGCCAGCAGCAGCAGACAGGGGGCCGGCGAGCAGTACTTC.

The chain couples TRBV5-6 to TRBJ2-3; TRBD1 might be the D (6 bases). In germline, CDR1 is SGHDT, CDR2 YYEEEE. This CDR3 has 14 amino acids. With 0 bases removed from V and 15 bases from J, the gap between germline ends came to 20 bases. This CDR3 is CASSLVQGPGTLYF. The CDR3 DNA follows: TGTGCCAGCAGCTTGGTCCAGGGGCCTGGGACCCTATATTTT.

The genes are TRBV11-3 and TRBJ2-7; TRBD1 matches 11 bases. The germline V gene encodes CDR1 SGHNT and CDR2 YENEEA. The CDR3 spans 14 residues. Losses at the gene ends were 9 bases for V and 3 bases for J; bases not matched to a gene: 7. CDR3 nucleotide sequence: TGTGCCAGTGCGATGGGGACAGGGGGCTACGAGCAGTACTTC. It translates to CASAMGTGGYEQYF.

In nucleotides, the CDR3 is TGTGCCAGCGGATTCCTGGGCGTCGAGCAGTACTTC. It translates to CASGFLGVEQYF. V is TRBV6-6 and J is TRBJ2-7; no clear D gene. Germline assignment: CDR1 MNHNY and CDR2 SVGAGI (reference sequence). Trimming left V 8 bases short and J 6 bases short, with 14 bases between. The CDR3 runs 12 residues.

The V gene is TRBV2, the J gene TRBJ2-5, with D unresolved. There are 13 residues in the CDR3. CDR1 is SNHLY and CDR2 is FYNNEI in the germline V gene. V shed 5 bases and J shed 2 bases, with 9 bases lying between them. CDR3 amino acids: CASSPDIQETQYF. Written as DNA, the CDR3 is TGTGCCAGCAGTCCTGACATACAAGAGACCCAGTACTTC.

This clone was observed once. J is TRBJ2-2 and V is TRBV15, with D uncertain. Germline CDR1 is LNHNV and CDR2 is YYDKDF (reference sequence). The V gene lost 7 bases and the J gene lost 4 bases, with 13 bases spanning the gap. CDR3 length equals 14 residues. The CDR3 DNA reads as TGTGCCACCACACCAGCAGGCTCCACCGGGGAGCTGTTTTTT. This sequence encodes CATTPAGSTGELFF.

For the CDR3, the DNA is TGCGCCAGCAGCCAAGATAGGACAGGTCGAATACCCCTCCACTTT. Residues: CASSQDRTGRIPLHF. The genes are TRBV4-3 and TRBJ1-6; 7 nucleotides agree with TRBD1. Germline CDR1 is LGHNA and CDR2 is YSLEER. Trimming took 0 bases from V and 12 from J; bases not matched to a gene: 8. This CDR3 contains 15 residues.

The rearrangement uses TRBV18 and TRBJ2-1; D might be TRBD1 (5 bases). This CDR3 is built from 16 residues. Germline V gene data show CDR1 as KGHSH and CDR2 as LQKENI. The ends were cut back, 0 bases at V and 9 bases at J, with 18 bases in the middle. The CDR3 loop is CASSPPGGTGTGEQFF. In DNA, the CDR3 is TGTGCCAGCTCACCACCAGGTGGAACAGGTACAGGTGAGCAGTTCTTC.

V and J are TRBV5-8 and TRBJ2-5; D gene unclear. Germline V gene data show CDR1 as SGHTS and CDR2 as YDEGEE. The CDR3 has 13 residues. V lost 1 base, J lost 7 bases, and 11 bases lay in between. CDR3 amino acids: CASSLTPTPTQYF. The CDR3 DNA is TGTGCCAGCAGCTTGACCCCCACTCCGACCCAGTACTTC.

The CDR3 here is CASSSREGHEQYF. The CDR3 DNA is TGTGCCAGCAGCTCACGGGAGGGCCACGAGCAGTACTTC. V is TRBV11-2 and J is TRBJ2-7; 8 bases are shared with TRBD2. The germline V gene encodes CDR1 SGHAT and CDR2 FQNNGV. The length of the CDR3 is 13 residues. V was clipped by 4 bases and J by 5 bases; unmatched bases: 4. Variable domain in full (rest from reference TRBV11-2 and TRBJ2-7): EAGVAQSPRYKIIEKRQSVAFWCNPISGHATLYWYQQILGQGPKLLIQFQNNGVVDDSQLPKDRFSAERLKGVDSTLKIQPAKLEDSAVYLCASSSREGHEQYFGPGTRLTVT.

This chain connects TRBV7-2 to TRBJ2-1; 9 positions agree with TRBD2. V was clipped by 5 bases and J by 4 bases; unmatched bases: 6. CDR1 and CDR2 (germline): SGHTA, FQGNSA. The CDR3 length is 15 residues. The CDR3 sequence is CASSRGGAGYNEQFF. The CDR3 DNA sequence: TGTGCCAGCAGCCGCGGGGGGGCGGGGTACAATGAGCAGTTCTTC.